The 20 T cell receptor beta chains below come from one sample, sequenced in a study of radiotherapy plus CTLA-4 blockade in lung cancer. Sequencing was performed with immunoSEQ multiplex PCR; in TCRdb, only in-frame clones are kept and a portion is missing. The top ten clones hold 4.9% of a sample with more than 90,000 clones, about 91% of them seen once. This sample comprised peripheral blood, obtained from a patient treated with radiotherapy plus ipilimumab. These receptors all come from a human donor with non-small cell lung cancer that progressed on radiotherapy plus ipilimumab.

This chain connects TRBV7-8 to TRBJ2-1, with 9 bases fitting TRBD1. Per the germline V gene, CDR1 is SGHVS and CDR2 is FQNEAQ. The CDR3 spans 14 residues. V was pared by 3 bases and J by 6 bases, with 3 bases of the junction left unmatched. CDR3 in DNA: TGTGCCAGCAGCTTGACAGGGGGGCGCAATGAGCAGTTCTTC. This translates into CASSLTGGRNEQFF.

The chain is built from TRBV27 and TRBJ2-7; 7 bases align to TRBD2. There are 14 residues in the CDR3. Germline CDR1 reads MNHEY; CDR2 reads SMNVEV (reference sequence). J lost 2 bases, V lost 7 bases, and 8 bases had no gene match. The CDR3 protein is CASTELGGTYEQYF. The CDR3 DNA follows: TGTGCCAGCACCGAACTGGGAGGGACCTACGAGCAGTACTTC.

This rearrangement joins TRBV7-9 to TRBJ2-3; TRBD2 aligns across 13 bases. The CDR3 spans 17 residues. Looked up from germline, CDR1 is SEHNR and CDR2 is FQNEAQ (reference sequence). J was trimmed by 2 bases and V by 6 bases; bases with no gene match: 8. The CDR3 is CASSSGLAGPPTDTQYF. CDR3 DNA sequence: TGTGCCAGCAGTTCGGGACTAGCGGGACCACCCACAGATACGCAGTATTTT. The full variable domain, its missing parts supplied by reference TRBV7-9 and TRBJ2-3, is DTGVSQNPRHKITKRGQNVTFRCDPISEHNRLYWYRQTLGQGPEFLTYFQNEAQLEKSRLLSDRFSAERPKGSFSTLEIQRTEQGDSAMYLCASSSGLAGPPTDTQYFGPGTRLTVL.

V and J are TRBV7-6 and TRBJ2-2, with D unresolved. The CDR3 sequence is 15 residues long. Looked up from germline, CDR1 is SGHVS and CDR2 is FNYEAQ. Trimming stripped 5 bases from V and 0 bases from J, with 10 bases between. The CDR3 spells CASSTSGPNTGELFF. The CDR3 coding sequence is TGTGCCAGCAGCACCAGTGGTCCGAACACCGGGGAGCTGTTTTTT.

The CDR3 DNA reads TGTGCCAGCAAGTGGGACAGCTCCTACAATGAGCAGTTCTTC. This encodes CASKWDSSYNEQFF. The rearrangement joins TRBV6-6 to TRBJ2-1; 7 bases agree with TRBD1. CDR1 and CDR2 (germline): MNHNY, SVGAGI (reference sequence). Unmatched junction bases numbered 3, after V lost 7 bases and J lost 0 bases. The CDR3 is 14 amino acids.

The rearrangement links TRBV5-1 to TRBJ2-7; 9 bases line up with TRBD2. This CDR3 spans 15 amino acids. The V gene end was trimmed by 1 base and the J gene end by 2 bases; junction bases not matched to a gene: 4. The germline CDR1 and CDR2 sequences are SGHRS and YFSETQ. CDR3 DNA: TGCGCCAGCAGCTTGCTCCAGCGGGAGGCCTACGAGCAGTACTTC. This encodes CASSLLQREAYEQYF. Variable domain in full (rest from reference TRBV5-1 and TRBJ2-7): KAGVTQTPRYLIKTRGQQVTLSCSPISGHRSVSWYQQTPGQGLQFLFEYFSETQRNKGNFPGRFSGRQFSNSRSEMNVSTLELGDSALYLCASSLLQREAYEQYFGPGTRLTVT.

The chain uses TRBV7-2 and TRBJ2-7; D is ambiguous. The CDR3 extends over 13 amino acids. Trimming stripped 2 bases from V and 6 bases from J, with 11 bases between. Germline lookup yields CDR1 SGHTA and CDR2 FQGNSA. CDR3 coding DNA: TGTGCCAGCAGCTTAAAACGACCAGGCGAGCAGTACTTC. Translation gives CASSLKRPGEQYF.

The V call is TRBV5-1, the J call TRBJ2-5; D might be TRBD2 (6 bases). The better agreement between TRBJ2-7 and the DNA end casts doubt on the J call. Germline assignment: CDR1 SGHRS and CDR2 YFSETQ. There are 15 residues in the CDR3. Written as DNA, the CDR3 is TGCGCCAGCAGCTTGGAAGTGGGGACTCACTACGAGCAGTACTTC. Its protein product is CASSLEVGTHYEQYF.

DNA of the CDR3: TGTGCCAGCAGCGTAACACCGTGGCTTGCGAACACCGGGGAGCTGTTTTTT. It translates to CASSVTPWLANTGELFF. The V and J genes are TRBV9 and TRBJ2-2; no firm D call. The CDR3 has 17 residues. Deletions cut 1 base from V and 0 bases from J, with 13 bases between. The germline CDR1 and CDR2 sequences are SGDLS and YYNGEE.

The chain joins TRBV7-9 to TRBJ1-4, with TRBD1 identical over 8 bases. CDR1 and CDR2 (germline): SEHNR, FQNEAQ (reference sequence). Unmatched junction bases numbered 12, after V lost 1 base and J lost 8 bases. This CDR3 is built from 17 residues. The CDR3 nucleotides are TGTGCCAGCAGCTTAGATCGGGGGGGACAGGACGAAGAAAAACTGTTTTTT. It yields the protein CASSLDRGGQDEEKLFF.

This clone was counted between two and nine times. This chain links TRBV7-8 with TRBJ2-1; D call uncertain. Germline V gene lookup returns CDR1 SGHVS and CDR2 FQNEAQ. This CDR3 has 14 amino acids. V was cut by 1 base and J by 7 bases, with 11 bases left in between. The CDR3 DNA is TGTGCCAGCAGCTTAGGGGTACAAAAGAATGAGCAGTTCTTC. Translated: CASSLGVQKNEQFF.

This chain connects TRBV6-1 to TRBJ1-1; D unresolved. Between the trimmed V and J ends, which lost 5 bases and 1 base, there was a span of 8 bases. Germline values: CDR1 MNHNS, CDR2 SASEGT. The CDR3 runs to 13 residues. This CDR3 reads CASSQVRNTEAFF. As DNA, the CDR3 is TGTGCCAGCAGTCAGGTTAGGAACACTGAAGCTTTCTTT.

The CDR3 protein is CSVDEGNTGELFF. CDR3 bases: TGCAGCGTTGACGAGGGGAACACCGGGGAGCTGTTTTTT. The V and J genes are TRBV29-1 and TRBJ2-2; TRBD2 is a possible D gene (5 bases). The V gene's germline CDR1 is SQVTM and CDR2 ANQGSEA. The CDR3 extends over 13 amino acids. V was trimmed by 3 bases and J by 1 base, leaving 6 bases between them.

CDR3 sequence (DNA): TGTGCCAGCAGCTTGGTTGTGGGAGGCTACAATGAGCAGTTCTTC. The encoded protein is CASSLVVGGYNEQFF. V gene TRBV5-4 combines with J gene TRBJ2-1; TRBD2 might be the D (6 bases). Trimming removed 0 bases from V and 3 bases from J, with 10 bases in between. The germline CDR1 and CDR2 sequences are SGHNT and YYREEE (reference sequence). This CDR3 spans 15 amino acids.

The chain links TRBV2 to TRBJ2-4, with 7 bases aligning to TRBD2. This CDR3 is built from 14 residues. In germline, CDR1 is SNHLY, CDR2 FYNNEI. V gave up 4 bases and J gave up 0 bases; unmatched junction bases: 0. The CDR3 reads CASSVAGAKNIQYF. In DNA form, the CDR3 reads TGTGCCAGCAGTGTAGCGGGAGCCAAAAACATTCAGTACTTC.

For the CDR3, the DNA is TGTGCCAGCAGCTCCCCCGGGAGATCCCCCACAGATACGCAGTATTTT. Amino acids: CASSSPGRSPTDTQYF. V usage is TRBV9 and J usage is TRBJ2-3; D perhaps matches TRBD2 (6 bases). The V end was cut by 4 bases, the J end by 2 bases, with 17 bases between. Germline CDR1 and CDR2: SGDLS and YYNGEE. The CDR3 has 16 amino acids.

The rearrangement joins TRBV5-4 to TRBJ1-2; D remains unclear. Germline assignment: CDR1 SGHNT and CDR2 YYREEE (reference sequence). Deletions cut 1 base from V and 4 bases from J, with 11 bases between. CDR3 length: 14 residues. CDR3: CASSLRGMPYGYTF. The CDR3 DNA reads TGTGCCAGCAGCTTGAGAGGTATGCCCTATGGCTACACCTTC.

The table lists this clone with a count of one. This chain uses TRBV25-1 with TRBJ1-5, with D unclear. The CDR3 contains 14 residues. CDR1 is MGHDK and CDR2 is SYGVNS in the germline V gene. V was pared by 10 bases and J by 0 bases, with 13 bases between. CDR3 in DNA: TGTGCCACCCTCGAAGGCTATAGCAATCAGCCCCAGCATTTT. Protein product: CATLEGYSNQPQHF.

The V gene is TRBV5-1, the J gene TRBJ2-5, with a possible D match to TRBD2 (6 bases). In germline, CDR1 is SGHRS, CDR2 YFSETQ. V lost 4 bases, J lost 4 bases, and 14 bases lay in between. There are 14 residues in the CDR3. The CDR3 region has the DNA TGCGCCAGCAGCCCCGGGACTCCTTTAGAGACCCAGTACTTC. The encoded protein is CASSPGTPLETQYF.

The chain uses TRBV2 and TRBJ2-6; D is uncertain. With 9 bases removed from V and 3 bases from J, the gap between germline ends came to 12 bases. The CDR3 extends over 14 amino acids. CDR1 and CDR2 from the germline V gene are SNHLY and FYNNEI. Here the CDR3 reads CASHPPVGANVLTF. CDR3 in DNA: TGTGCCAGTCATCCCCCCGTTGGGGCCAACGTCCTGACTTTC. Supplemented by reference TRBV2 and TRBJ2-6, the full variable domain reads EPEVTQTPSHQVTQMGQEVILRCVPISNHLYFYWYRQILGQKVEFLVSFYNNEISEKSEIFDDQFSVERPDGSNFTLKIRSTKLEDSAMYFCASHPPVGANVLTFGAGSRLTVL.